Shown below are 3 T cell receptor beta chains from a single sample sequenced in a study of T cell responses to AZD1222 COVID-19 vaccine (dated by TCRdb to about 2021). The intended sense of this specimen's time point label: baseline before first vaccination. The sample's treatment or condition label is to be understood as: meningococcal conjugate vaccine given as trial control. Libraries were made using the immunoSEQ multiplex PCR assay. The table was pulled from immuneACCESS by TCRdb, which kept in-frame rearrangements only. Such tables lose some clones; where checked, under half of the loss comes from unresolved V genes, and the rest has no known cause. The sample data list over 70,000 clones, and around nine tenths of these were observed just once. Approximately 10% of the sample goes to the ten largest clones. The starting material was peripheral blood, obtained on day 0 of MenACWY control vaccination. Receptors were obtained from an adult in good health.

The chain uses TRBV6-1 and TRBJ1-1; D gene uncertain. The CDR3 spans 11 residues. Per germline, CDR1 MNHNS and CDR2 SASEGT. Trimming shortened V by 7 bases and J by 1 base, and 4 bases separated the two germline ends. The CDR3 is CASTANTEAFF. CDR3 nucleotides: TGTGCCAGCACGGCGAACACTGAAGCTTTCTTT.

The rearrangement joins TRBV6-5 to TRBJ1-3; 8 nucleotides align to TRBD1. There are 16 residues in the CDR3. Germline CDR1 and CDR2: MNHEY and SVGAGI. Trimming at V came to 0 bases and at J to 3 bases, leaving 4 bases not matched to a gene. The CDR3 DNA reads TGTGCCAGCAGTTACTCGTCCGGGACAGGTGGAAACACCATATATTTT. It translates to CASSYSSGTGGNTIYF.

CDR3 residues: CASRAGHAANYGYTF. The CDR3 bases are TGTGCCAGCAGGGCGGGACACGCAGCTAACTATGGCTACACCTTC. J is TRBJ1-2 and V is TRBV28, with D possibly being TRBD1 (6 bases). Trimming pared 6 bases from V and 0 bases from J, leaving 14 bases between. CDR1 and CDR2 from the germline V gene are MDHEN and SYDVKM. The CDR3 is made up of 15 amino acids.